This T cell receptor (beta chain) was documented in a study of PD-L1 blockade in urothelial cancer. Added to each PCR by spiking were synthetic TCR analog templates. Sequencing was performed with immunoSEQ multiplex PCR; in TCRdb, only in-frame clones are kept and a portion is missing. This table holds tens of thousands of clones, 65% to 85% found once. The time point: pretreatment peripheral blood. Losses at the gene ends were 6 bases for V and 1 base for J; bases not matched to a gene: 8. Germline V lookup: CDR1 SQVTM, CDR2 ANQGSEA. This CDR3 contains 15 residues. Sequenced here: PBMCs, sampled around atezolizumab (anti-PD-L1) treatment. The clonotype was recovered from a man aged 55-75 years with urothelial cancer. The chain links TRBV29-1 to TRBJ2-2, with TRBD1 identical over 7 bases. The CDR3 spells CSVPMTGKNTGELFF. For the CDR3, the DNA is TGCAGCGTCCCAATGACAGGGAAGAACACCGGGGAGCTGTTTTTT.